This T cell receptor beta chain derives from a study of blood T cell repertoires in COVID-19. Study details: The United States, Italy and Spain were the sources of the acute and convalescent COVID-19 samples.

Trimming shortened V by 10 bases and J by 2 bases, and 21 bases separated the two germline ends. CDR3 length: 15 residues. Germline V gene lookup returns CDR1 MNHGY and CDR2 SVAAGI. Under the authors' procedure: Reference gene primer amplification gave nucleated cell count estimates. This table comes from immunoSEQ multiplex PCR, and its TCRdb copy is limited to in-frame clones, with some not included. V, J and clone size reflect that table, while D and trimming were determined from the DNA. The data hold 80,000 to 100,000 clones, with roughly 90% observed a single time. This chain uses TRBV6-9 with TRBJ2-7; D unclear. The material sequenced was peripheral blood. This TCR was recovered from an elderly woman with acute or convalescent COVID-19. The CDR3 DNA reads TGTGCCACCTACCCCTCGTGGTCCTACCCCTACGAGCAGTACTTC. It codes for CATYPSWSYPYEQYF.